This T cell receptor beta chain was recorded in a study of breast tumors, draining lymph nodes, adjacent tissues. The sample holds many counts of this clonotype. Its antigen is as yet unknown. TCRdb re-derived calls from the multiplex PCR reads in MiXCR, one entry per CDR3 protein. The repertoire includes about 200,000 distinct CDR3 sequences, less than 40% of them detected once, and approximately 3.5% sits in the top ten. Germline loops: CDR1 DFQATT, CDR2 SNEGSKA (reference sequence). The CDR3 runs to 14 residues. V lost 0 bases to trimming and J lost 2 bases, with 11 bases between them. Whole-study results and caveats: Tumors had less TCR diversity than lymph nodes, more than nontumor tissue. The lymph node origin of tumor T cells was framed as consistent with a hypothesis, not demonstrated. Luminal-like breast cancer showed significantly greater tumor-nontumor repertoire similarity than basal-like breast cancer did. The data were judged consistent with most tumor T cells coming from lymph node and expanding in tumor.

Breast cancer patients provided tissue from their axillary draining lymph nodes. The chain joins TRBV20-1 to TRBJ2-7; D ambiguous. The TCR was taken from a female donor with breast cancer. Some clones in this sample may be carry-over from other donors' samples. The sample comprised axillary lymph node tissue. DNA for the CDR3: TGCAGTGCTAGAGATAACACCTCCCCCTACGAGCAGTACTTC. This sequence encodes CSARDNTSPYEQYF.